This TCR beta chain was sequenced for a study of PD-L1 blockade in urothelial cancer. Study summary: The researchers analyzed blood 3 weeks (second dose) and 6 weeks after treatment start. Counts from blood samples showed a median of roughly 130,000 T cells. Findings and caveats of the study: Durable benefit was linked to greater 3-week expansion of tumor-associated blood clones.

Assay: immunoSEQ multiplex PCR; the TCRdb copy retains only in-frame clones and omits some. Of about 100,000 clones listed, about 90% are singletons. Details on this clone: Antigen specificity is unknown.

Patients in the study were battling locally advanced or metastatic urothelial carcinoma. This CDR3 spans 15 amino acids. V was clipped by 5 bases and J by 6 bases; unmatched bases: 10. Germline CDR1 reads WSHSY; CDR2 reads SAAADI. This TCR derives from a woman older than 75 with urothelial cancer. Sample: PBMCs, taken around atezolizumab (anti-PD-L1) treatment. The chain uses TRBV10-2 and TRBJ2-7; TRBD1 aligns across 10 bases. The CDR3 DNA reads as TGCGCCAGCAGTTGGACAGGGGGTTTCCGGGGCGAGCAGTACTTC. This codes for CASSWTGGFRGEQYF.